A selection of T cell receptor beta chains follows, all from one sample in a study of OX40 agonist ivuxolimab in advanced cancers. The repertoire was sequenced with immunoSEQ multiplex PCR; TCRdb's copy has only in-frame clones and lacks some. The sample contains more than 35,000 clones, around 89% of which appear only once. Sequenced material: CD4+ or CD8+ T cells sorted from blood, taken in a trial of the OX40 agonist ivuxolimab. These receptors were obtained from an adult with an advanced solid tumor such as melanoma, head and neck, liver or kidney cancer. The CDR3 runs from the conserved cysteine through the conserved F or W. A D gene is named only where the DNA matches it firmly. Some rows mark clone size as missing; the rest say once, few, many or name a class of expanded clone.

TRBV5-1	TRBJ1-2	.	.	CASSEGLQGDGYTF	TGCGCCAGCAGCGAGGGCCTCCAGGGTGATGGCTACACCTTC
TRBV19	TRBJ1-5	.	.	CASSAPGGGPREPQHF	TGTGCCAGTAGTGCCCCCGGGGGGGGACCCAGGGAGCCCCAGCATTTT
TRBV19	TRBJ2-2	.	.	CASSHKEGSGELFF	TGTGCCAGTAGTCACAAGGAGGGGTCCGGGGAGCTGTTTTTT
TRBV4-1	TRBJ1-5	.	.	CASSRIQGDNQPQHF	TGCGCCAGCAGCCGAATACAGGGTGACAATCAGCCCCAGCATTTT
TRBV2	TRBJ2-7	.	TRBD2	CASRGGTSGIYEQYF	TGTGCCAGCAGGGGGGGGACTAGCGGAATATACGAGCAGTACTTC
TRBV7-3	TRBJ2-3	.	TRBD2	CASSLVGREADTQYF	TGTGCCAGCAGCTTAGTTGGGAGGGAGGCAGATACGCAGTATTTT
TRBV15	TRBJ2-7	.	TRBD1	CATSSPTGAYEQYF	TGTGCCACCAGCAGTCCGACAGGGGCCTACGAGCAGTACTTC
TRBV9	TRBJ1-2	.	.	CASSVDHNYGYTF	TGTGCCAGCAGCGTAGATCACAACTATGGCTACACCTTC
TRBV10-3	TRBJ1-4	once	.	CAIRSTEGNEKLFF	TGTGCCATCAGGTCGACAGAGGGGAATGAAAAACTGTTTTTT
TRBV6-6	TRBJ1-4	.	.	CASSPGVVAEKLFF	TGTGCCAGCAGCCCCGGGGTCGTAGCTGAAAAACTGTTTTTT
TRBV11-2	TRBJ1-5	.	.	CASSLDGRSGQPQHF	TGTGCCAGCAGCTTAGATGGACGATCGGGTCAGCCCCAGCATTTT
TRBV5-4	TRBJ2-7	.	.	CASSADSSSSYEQYF	TGTGCCAGCAGTGCCGACAGTTCCTCCTCCTACGAGCAGTACTTC
TRBV2	TRBJ1-4	.	TRBD1	CASKEDRGSEKLFF	TGTGCCAGCAAGGAGGACAGGGGAAGCGAAAAACTGTTTTTT
TRBV18	TRBJ1-1	.	.	CASSPDQSTEAFF	TGTGCCAGCTCACCGGACCAGAGCACTGAAGCTTTCTTT
TRBV4-3	TRBJ2-1	.	.	CASSQVDWSVGQFF	TGCGCCAGCAGCCAAGTGGACTGGAGTGTCGGGCAGTTCTTC
TRBV2	TRBJ1-1	few	TRBD1	CASSGGTANTEAFF	TGTGCCAGCAGCGGAGGGACAGCCAACACTGAAGCTTTCTTT
TRBV19	TRBJ1-1	.	.	CASSGQGRRNTEAFF	TGTGCCAGTAGTGGGCAGGGTCGAAGGAACACTGAAGCTTTCTTT
TRBV18	TRBJ2-7	.	.	CASSPGMGSYEQYF	TGTGCCAGCTCACCAGGGATGGGGTCCTACGAGCAGTACTTC
TRBV7-5	TRBJ1-3	.	.	CVRSTRDLSDTIYF	TGTGTCAGAAGCACCCGGGACTTATCAGACACCATATATTTT
TRBV2	TRBJ1-5	.	.	CASHGTLQPQHF	TGTGCCAGCCACGGGACACTTCAGCCCCAGCATTTT
TRBV23-1	TRBJ2-4	.	TRBD1	CASSHLGTVQYF	TGCGCCAGCAGTCATCTGGGGACAGTTCAGTACTTC
TRBV19	TRBJ2-7	.	.	CASSIDLQGSYEQYF	TGTGCCAGTAGTATAGATCTGCAGGGGTCCTACGAGCAGTACTTC
TRBV19	TRBJ2-7	.	.	CASSIGPRGGGYEQYF	TGTGCCAGTAGTATAGGGCCCAGGGGTGGTGGCTACGAGCAGTACTTC
TRBV6-1	TRBJ2-2	.	.	CATGGVTGELFF	TGTGCCACCGGCGGCGTCACCGGGGAGCTGTTTTTT
TRBV9	TRBJ2-3	.	.	CASSVERRGGTDTQYF	TGTGCCAGCAGCGTAGAACGAAGGGGTGGGACAGATACGCAGTATTTT
TRBV18	TRBJ1-5	.	.	CASSAFTEPQHF	TGTGCCAGCTCGGCATTCACCGAGCCCCAGCATTTT
TRBV5-5	TRBJ2-5	.	.	CASSSQAQETQYF	TGTGCCAGCAGCTCACAGGCCCAAGAGACCCAGTACTTC
TRBV7-2	TRBJ2-3	.	.	CASSSIGVDTQYF	TGTGCCAGCAGCTCAATCGGGGTAGATACGCAGTATTTT
TRBV2	TRBJ2-2	.	.	CASSDNIPTGELFF	TGTGCCAGCAGTGATAACATTCCCACCGGGGAGCTGTTTTTT
TRBV6-6	TRBJ1-1	few	.	CASSYGFVMNTEAFF	TGTGCCAGCAGTTATGGGTTTGTCATGAACACTGAAGCTTTCTTT
TRBV7-9	TRBJ1-4	.	.	CASSLSTFNEKLFF	TGTGCCAGCAGCTTGTCGACTTTTAATGAAAAACTGTTTTTT
TRBV11-2	TRBJ1-6	.	.	CASSLETVNSPLHF	TGTGCCAGCAGCTTAGAGACGGTTAATTCACCCCTCCACTTT
TRBV7-2	TRBJ2-2	.	.	CASSKSRAQTGELFF	TGTGCCAGCAGCAAATCGAGGGCGCAAACCGGGGAGCTGTTTTTT
TRBV9	TRBJ2-6	.	.	CASSVEGGSGANVLTF	TGTGCCAGCAGCGTAGAGGGGGGCTCTGGGGCCAACGTCCTGACTTTC
TRBV11-3	TRBJ2-6	.	TRBD1	CASSQGVGGANVLTF	TGTGCCAGCAGCCAGGGGGTTGGCGGGGCCAACGTCCTGACTTTC
TRBV7-9	TRBJ1-6	.	.	CASSLGGSPLHF	TGTGCCAGCAGCTTAGGGGGTTCACCCCTCCACTTT